Listed here is a single T cell receptor (beta chain). This sample was included in a study of blood T cell repertoires in COVID-19. Study summary: PBMCs, B-cell-depleted T cells, or T cells provided the cDNA or gDNA that made up the material.

Sequencing used immunoSEQ multiplex PCR; TCRdb keeps in-frame clones, though not all of them. The sample lists roughly 240,000 clones, less than 90% seen once, with about 4.9% in the top ten. The sequence came from a man in his 60s who had recovered from COVID-19. Sequencing was performed on peripheral blood.

The CDR3, as DNA: TGTGCCACTGACAGGGGGAGCGAGACCCAGTACTTC. This sequence encodes CATDRGSETQYF. The chain uses TRBV30 and TRBJ2-5, with 9 bases identical to TRBD1. J was trimmed by 5 bases and V by 8 bases; bases with no gene match: 6. Germline values: CDR1 GTSNPN, CDR2 SVGIG (reference sequence). The length of the CDR3 is 12 residues.